One sample yielded the 26 T cell receptor beta chains listed below, sequenced in a study of blood T cell repertoires in COVID-19 (dated by TCRdb to 2020 to 2022). Libraries were prepared through the immunoSEQ multiplex PCR assay. Imported from immuneACCESS, the table was reduced by TCRdb to in-frame sequences with V and J called. These copies leave out some clones; in studies compared against another copy, an unresolved V gene accounts for under half, and the cause of the remainder is not known. A total of around 450,000 clones appear in this sample, 87% of them only once. The top ten clonotypes cover 0.7% of the sample. The specimen was PBMCs or T cells enriched from blood (not recorded which). The receptors come from a woman aged 18-30 years who had recovered from COVID-19.

The J gene is TRBJ1-2, the V gene TRBV4-2, with a weak D call TRBD1 (6 bases). The CDR3 is 15 residues long. Germline CDR1 reads LGHNA; CDR2 reads YNFKEQ. Deletions cut 4 bases from V and 4 bases from J, with 16 bases between. Here the CDR3 reads CASSRGEGEGYGYTF. CDR3 coding DNA: TGTGCCAGCAGCCGAGGGGAGGGGGAAGGCTATGGCTACACCTTC.

This chain links TRBV2 with TRBJ2-5, with D perhaps matching TRBD1 (6 bases). The germline CDR1 and CDR2 sequences are SNHLY and FYNNEI. Deletions cut 2 bases from V and 5 bases from J, with 12 bases between. The CDR3 sequence is 14 residues long. CDR3 DNA: TGTGCCAGCAGTGAACAGGGGATGGGGGAGACCCAGTACTTC. Residues: CASSEQGMGETQYF. Combining the CDR3 with reference TRBV2 and TRBJ2-5 gives the whole variable domain EPEVTQTPSHQVTQMGQEVILRCVPISNHLYFYWYRQILGQKVEFLVSFYNNEISEKSEIFDDQFSVERPDGSNFTLKIRSTKLEDSAMYFCASSEQGMGETQYFGPGTRLLVL.

The chain combines TRBV21-1 with TRBJ1-2; TRBD1, the table's D call, was not compared with the DNA. TRBV21-1 is a documented pseudogene. The CDR3 consists of 14 residues. CDR3 loop: CASSNTGERDGYTF. The CDR3 bases are TGTGCCAGCAGCAATACAGGGGAACGCGATGGCTACACCTTC.

The rearrangement links TRBV7-9 to TRBJ1-6, with 10 bases identical to TRBD1. Germline trimming cut 5 bases from V and 8 bases from J; bases unmatched to any gene: 3. The CDR3 is made up of 14 amino acids. Germline CDR1 and CDR2: SEHNR and FQNEAQ (reference sequence). CDR3 DNA: TGTGCCAGCAGCCCAGGACAGGGGGATTCACCCCTCCACTTT. It translates to CASSPGQGDSPLHF. Complete variable domain (other parts from reference TRBV7-9 and TRBJ1-6): DTGVSQNPRHKITKRGQNVTFRCDPISEHNRLYWYRQTLGQGPEFLTYFQNEAQLEKSRLLSDRFSAERPKGSFSTLEIQRTEQGDSAMYLCASSPGQGDSPLHFGNGTRLTVT.

The chain carries TRBV5-1 and TRBJ1-2; 7 bases are a match to TRBD1. The germline V gene encodes CDR1 SGHRS and CDR2 YFSETQ. The CDR3 is 14 amino acids. V was pared by 4 bases and J by 5 bases, with 8 bases of the junction left unmatched. The CDR3 nucleotides are TGCGCCAGCAGCCCCGGACAGGAACCGTATGGCTACACCTTC. This gives the protein CASSPGQEPYGYTF.

The chain uses TRBV6-1 and TRBJ1-1; tentative D call: TRBD1 (5 bases). Per germline, CDR1 MNHNS and CDR2 SASEGT. The CDR3 length is 16 residues. V lost 0 bases, J lost 1 base, and 12 bases lay in between. This CDR3 is CASSEAVWGWNTEAFF. CDR3 DNA: TGTGCCAGCAGTGAAGCGGTTTGGGGCTGGAACACTGAAGCTTTCTTT.

The chain carries TRBV3-1 (or the pseudogene TRBV3-2) and TRBJ1-1, with D perhaps matching TRBD1 (6 bases). This CDR3 spans 18 amino acids. Per germline, CDR1 LGHDT and CDR2 YNNKEL (reference sequence). V lost 0 bases and J lost 3, with 20 bases in between. The CDR3 is CASSQEGRGIFRDTEAFF. CDR3 nucleotide sequence: TGTGCCAGCAGCCAAGAGGGCAGGGGAATTTTTAGGGACACTGAAGCTTTCTTT.

This clone was seen a handful of times. The identical CDR3 is also encoded by other nucleotide sequences in the sample. V usage is TRBV10-3 and J usage is TRBJ1-1, with D uncertain. Germline-derived CDR1 and CDR2 are ENHRY and SYGVKD. Trimming took off 2 bases at V and 4 bases at J, with 5 bases between the two ends. CDR3 length: 12 amino acids. The CDR3 region has the DNA TGTGCCATCAGTGAGGGCGGCACTGAAGCTTTCTTT. Translation: CAISEGGTEAFF.

The chain employs TRBV28 and TRBJ2-7, with 9 bases fitting TRBD1. The ends lost 5 bases at V and 1 base at J; junction bases unmatched: 6. Germline-derived CDR1 and CDR2 are MDHEN and SYDVKM. The CDR3 runs to 15 residues. CDR3 residues: CASSHRGQESYEQYF. Written as DNA, the CDR3 is TGTGCCAGCAGTCACAGGGGGCAGGAGTCCTACGAGCAGTACTTC.

This chain links TRBV2 with TRBJ2-7, with 12 bases that match TRBD2. Unmatched junction bases numbered 1, after V lost 3 bases and J lost 1 base. The CDR3 is 15 residues long. Germline CDR1 is SNHLY and CDR2 is FYNNEI. The DNA for the CDR3 is TGTGCCAGCAGTGATGGACTAGCGGGGTCCTACGAGCAGTACTTC. Protein: CASSDGLAGSYEQYF.

The count of this clone is one. The chain is built from TRBV7-2 and TRBJ1-1, with a possible D match to TRBD1 (6 bases). Germline V gene sequence: CDR1 SGHTA, CDR2 FQGNSA. This CDR3 has 14 residues. The germline V and J ends were trimmed by 5 bases and 10 bases, with 20 bases remaining between them. Written as DNA, the CDR3 is TGTGCCAGCAGCCCCCCCACGGGGGGCCGTCGAGCTTTCTTT. This sequence encodes CASSPPTGGRRAFF.

A single count supports this clone. The genes are TRBV19 and TRBJ1-1; D call uncertain. From germline, CDR1 is LNHDA and CDR2 SQIVND (reference sequence). Trimming left V 2 bases short and J 1 base short, with 8 bases between. The CDR3 runs 14 residues. The CDR3 spells CASSIKSGNTEAFF. The CDR3 DNA reads as TGTGCCAGTAGTATAAAATCCGGGAACACTGAAGCTTTCTTT.

This clone was counted a single time. The CDR3 coding sequence is TGTGCCATCAGTGAGGGGCCCTACTACGAGCAGTACTTC. This translates into CAISEGPYYEQYF. The chain joins TRBV10-3 to TRBJ2-7, with D hard to call. The germline gives CDR1 ENHRY, CDR2 SYGVKD. Trimming stripped 2 bases from V and 3 bases from J, with 8 bases between. The CDR3 loop spans 13 amino acids.

The CDR3 spells CASRLQGAGTEAFF. In nucleotides, the CDR3 is TGTGCCAGCAGACTACAGGGGGCCGGGACTGAAGCTTTCTTT. This chain connects TRBV6-6 to TRBJ1-1, with 9 bases fitting TRBD1. V lost 6 bases to trimming and J lost 5 bases; unmatched junction nucleotides: 7. The CDR3 covers 14 residues. Per germline, CDR1 MNHNY and CDR2 SVGAGI (reference sequence).

The J gene is TRBJ2-5, the V gene TRBV28; 8 nucleotides agree with TRBD2. The trim removed 7 bases at V and 4 bases at J, leaving 8 bases unmatched. Germline CDR1 reads MDHEN; CDR2 reads SYDVKM. The CDR3 contains 14 residues. CDR3 sequence reads: CASNQGTRGETQYF. Here the CDR3 DNA reads TGTGCCAGCAATCAGGGGACTAGGGGAGAGACCCAGTACTTC.

This chain uses TRBV27 with TRBJ2-3, with 9 bases lining up with TRBD1. The V gene end was trimmed by 5 bases and the J gene end by 4 bases; junction bases not matched to a gene: 10. The germline CDR1 and CDR2 sequences are MNHEY and SMNVEV (reference sequence). The CDR3 is 16 residues long. As DNA, the CDR3 is TGTGCCAGCAGTCGCCGGGACAGGGCAACCCCAGATACGCAGTATTTT. Amino acid sequence: CASSRRDRATPDTQYF.

This clone was seen once. The same CDR3 can be traced to other DNA sequences in this sample. This chain uses TRBV28 with TRBJ1-5; perhaps TRBD1 as D (5 bases). V gave up 3 bases and J gave up 6 bases, with 6 bases separating them. The CDR3 sequence is 12 residues long. Germline CDR1 reads MDHEN; CDR2 reads SYDVKM. DNA for the CDR3: TGTGCCAGCAGTTTCGGGGGTCAGCCCCAGCATTTT. Its translation: CASSFGGQPQHF. The variable domain in full, with the rest retrieved from reference TRBV28 and TRBJ1-5, is DVKVTQSSRYLVKRTGEKVFLECVQDMDHENMFWYRQDPGLGLRLIYFSYDVKMKEKGDIPEGYSVSREKKERFSLILESASTNQTSMYLCASSFGGQPQHFGDGTRLSIL.

The V call is TRBV3-1 (or the pseudogene TRBV3-2), the J call TRBJ2-2; 8 bases line up with TRBD1. Losses at the gene ends were 6 bases for V and 3 bases for J; bases not matched to a gene: 9. Per germline, CDR1 LGHDT and CDR2 YNNKEL (reference sequence). There are 16 residues in the CDR3. CDR3 bases: TGTGCCAGCAGGCTCCGGGACAGGCGGTACACCGGGGAGCTGTTTTTT. It encodes CASRLRDRRYTGELFF.

The chain couples TRBV18 to TRBJ1-2; tentative D call: TRBD1 (6 bases). Germline CDR1 KGHSH, CDR2 LQKENI. The V end lost 5 bases, the J end lost 8 bases, and 15 bases lay between the germline ends. This CDR3 region has 13 residues. CDR3 in DNA: TGTGCCAGCTCAAATTCAGGGGATGACGGCTACACCTTC. Encoded protein: CASSNSGDDGYTF.

The chain couples TRBV7-9 to TRBJ1-5; 8 positions agree with TRBD1. Germline trimming cut 4 bases from V and 7 bases from J; bases unmatched to any gene: 6. The CDR3 length is 14 residues. Looked up from germline, CDR1 is SEHNR and CDR2 is FQNEAQ (reference sequence). CDR3 bases: TGTGCCAGCAGCTCGGGGCAGGGGGCGCAGCCCCAGCATTTT. Amino acids: CASSSGQGAQPQHF.

In its sample, this clone was seen once. The chain recombines TRBV29-1 with TRBJ1-2; D gene unclear. This CDR3 region has 12 residues. Germline V gives CDR1 SQVTM, CDR2 ANQGSEA. Trimming shortened V by 4 bases and J by 5 bases, and 11 bases separated the two germline ends. The DNA of the CDR3 is TGCAGCGTTGTGGAGCAATTTTATGGCTACACCTTC. This encodes CSVVEQFYGYTF.

The J gene is TRBJ2-3, the V gene TRBV19; TRBD1 might be the D (5 bases). CDR1 LNHDA and CDR2 SQIVND come from the germline V gene (reference sequence). Trimming shortened V by 3 bases and J by 1 base, and 8 bases separated the two germline ends. This CDR3 region has 14 residues. DNA of the CDR3: TGTGCCAGTAGTATCCTACAGGGCACAGATACGCAGTATTTT. Protein product: CASSILQGTDTQYF.

The chain is built from TRBV24-1 and TRBJ1-2; D is unresolved. Germline CDR1 KGHDR, CDR2 SFDVKD. This CDR3 region has 12 residues. V lost 4 bases, J lost 8 bases, and 10 bases lay in between. CDR3 DNA sequence: TGTGCCACCAGTGAAGCGAGCGGCGGCTACACCTTC. Translated: CATSEASGGYTF.

V is TRBV20-1 and J is TRBJ2-1; no clear D gene. With 3 bases removed from V and 4 bases from J, the gap between germline ends came to 4 bases. The CDR3 totals 11 residues. CDR1 is DFQATT, CDR2 SNEGSKA, per germline (reference sequence). This CDR3 is CSARAYNEQFF. Written as DNA, the CDR3 is TGCAGTGCTAGGGCTTACAATGAGCAGTTCTTC.

The V gene is TRBV5-1, the J gene TRBJ1-1; perhaps TRBD1 as D (5 bases). Per germline, CDR1 SGHRS and CDR2 YFSETQ. V dropped 4 bases and J dropped 2 bases, with 15 bases sitting between them. The CDR3 extends over 15 amino acids. CDR3 protein: CASSGSGPFNTEAFF. The CDR3 DNA sequence: TGCGCCAGCAGCGGTTCAGGGCCCTTTAACACTGAAGCTTTCTTT.

The chain employs TRBV6-4 and TRBJ1-2; possible D gene TRBD1, 6 bases. This CDR3 is 18 amino acids long. Germline CDR1 reads MRHNA; CDR2 reads SNTAGT. Trimming stripped 8 bases from V and 2 bases from J, with 27 bases between. CDR3 protein: CASGGVSPRGVGNYGYTF. The CDR3 DNA reads TGTGCCAGCGGCGGCGTCTCCCCCAGGGGCGTAGGGAACTATGGCTACACCTTC.